The rows below give T cell receptor beta chains drawn from one sample of a study of vaccination effects on CD4 cells after COVID-19. The antigens of these receptors remain unknown. The assay was immunoSEQ multiplex PCR, and TCRdb's table has in-frame clones only and misses some. Of fewer than 10,000 clones listed, around 74% are singletons. This specimen consisted of CD4+ T cells from PBMCs cultured with HCoV-229E spike peptides, obtained before COVID-19 vaccination. The receptors shown here come from a human donor who received a COVID-19 vaccine. The CDR3 runs from the conserved cysteine through the conserved F or W. The D gene is left open where the match is weak. Clone sizes are given selectively: once, few, many, or a class where the clone is expanded.

D: TRBD2
size: few
J: TRBJ2-7
V: TRBV7-9
CDR3: CASSLGGSRSYEQYF
DNA: TGTGCCAGCAGCTTAGGCGGGAGCCGCTCCTACGAGCAGTACTTC

D: TRBD2
size: .
J: TRBJ2-1
V: TRBV4-2
CDR3: CASSSPTSGRPNEQFF
DNA: TGTGCCAGCAGCAGCCCGACTAGCGGGCGGCCCAATGAGCAGTTCTTC

D: .
size: .
J: TRBJ2-7
V: TRBV3-1/TRBV3-2
CDR3: CASSQGGNYYEQYF
DNA: TGTGCCAGCAGCCAAGGCGGTAATTACTACGAGCAGTACTTC

D: TRBD2
size: .
J: TRBJ2-7
V: TRBV28
CDR3: CASSFGGGPAGEQYF
DNA: TGTGCCAGCAGTTTCGGGGGAGGGCCCGCGGGCGAGCAGTACTTC

D: TRBD1
size: .
J: TRBJ2-5
V: TRBV10-2
CDR3: CASSLRTGDETQYF
DNA: TGCGCCAGCAGCCTCCGGACAGGGGACGAGACCCAGTACTTC

D: .
size: .
J: TRBJ2-5
V: TRBV25-1
CDR3: CASSDRGSWETQYF
DNA: TGTGCCAGCAGTGACAGGGGCAGTTGGGAGACCCAGTACTTC

D: .
size: once
J: TRBJ2-2
V: TRBV7-8
CDR3: CASSYIRGRTGELFF
DNA: TGTGCCAGCAGCTACATCAGGGGGAGGACCGGGGAGCTGTTTTTT

D: .
size: few
J: TRBJ2-7
V: TRBV6-5
CDR3: CASRLEGSHEQYF
DNA: TGTGCCAGCAGGCTTGAGGGTAGCCACGAGCAGTACTTC

D: .
size: .
J: TRBJ2-2
V: TRBV5-8
CDR3: CASSLALRGRKTGGELFF
DNA: TGTGCCAGCAGCTTGGCATTGCGGGGGAGAAAGACAGGCGGGGAGCTGTTTTTT

D: .
size: .
J: TRBJ1-1
V: TRBV29-1
CDR3: CSVEAEEDTEAFF
DNA: TGCAGCGTTGAAGCGGAGGAAGACACTGAAGCTTTCTTT

D: TRBD2
size: .
J: TRBJ2-1
V: TRBV11-2
CDR3: CASSTLTSGRAFEQFF
DNA: TGTGCCAGCAGCACTCTGACTAGCGGGAGGGCCTTTGAGCAGTTCTTC

D: TRBD1
size: .
J: TRBJ2-7
V: TRBV4-1
CDR3: CASSLGQISYEQYF
DNA: TGCGCCAGCAGCCTGGGACAGATCTCCTACGAGCAGTACTTC

D: TRBD1
size: .
J: TRBJ1-2
V: TRBV6-5
CDR3: CASRAMGQNYGYTF
DNA: TGTGCCAGCAGAGCTATGGGACAGAACTATGGCTACACCTTC

D: TRBD1
size: few
J: TRBJ1-5
V: TRBV7-2
CDR3: CASSFGQGEQPQHF
DNA: TGTGCCAGCAGCTTCGGACAGGGGGAACAGCCCCAGCATTTT

D: .
size: few
J: TRBJ1-5
V: TRBV5-1
CDR3: CASSSQGGGNQPQHF
DNA: TGCGCCAGCAGCAGCCAGGGAGGGGGCAATCAGCCCCAGCATTTT

D: .
size: .
J: TRBJ1-1
V: TRBV12-3/TRBV12-4
CDR3: CASTETGRVGAFF
DNA: TGTGCCAGCACCGAGACCGGCAGGGTAGGCGCTTTCTTT

D: TRBD2
size: .
J: TRBJ2-5
V: TRBV6-1
CDR3: CASSGLWGAGGPGETQYF
DNA: TGTGCCAGCAGTGGTCTCTGGGGAGCGGGGGGGCCGGGAGAGACCCAGTACTTC

D: .
size: .
J: TRBJ1-6
V: TRBV5-1
CDR3: CASSLGGADNSPLHF
DNA: TGCGCCAGCAGCTTGGGGGGGGCTGATAATTCACCCCTCCACTTT

D: TRBD1
size: .
J: TRBJ1-1
V: TRBV18
CDR3: CASSPRGPEAFF
DNA: TGTGCCAGCTCGCCCAGGGGGCCTGAAGCTTTCTTT

D: TRBD1
size: .
J: TRBJ2-3
V: TRBV19
CDR3: CASSMETGAFLGTDTQYF
DNA: TGTGCCAGTAGTATGGAGACAGGGGCGTTCCTCGGCACAGATACGCAGTATTTT

D: TRBD1
size: .
J: TRBJ2-6
V: TRBV5-1
CDR3: CASSLGPARGPFTGANVLTF
DNA: TGCGCCAGCAGCTTGGGCCCTGCCAGGGGGCCGTTCACTGGGGCCAACGTCCTGACTTTC

D: .
size: few
J: TRBJ1-6
V: TRBV19
CDR3: CASGDLKNSPLHF
DNA: TGTGCCAGTGGGGACCTTAAGAATTCACCCCTCCACTTT

D: .
size: .
J: TRBJ1-2
V: TRBV6-5
CDR3: CASSFVREYGYTF
DNA: TGTGCCAGCAGTTTTGTCAGAGAATATGGCTACACCTTC

D: .
size: few
J: TRBJ2-2
V: TRBV19
CDR3: CASSLGGNTGELFF
DNA: TGTGCCAGTAGTCTGGGTGGGAACACCGGGGAGCTGTTTTTT

D: .
size: .
J: TRBJ1-2
V: TRBV6-5
CDR3: CASSPSPNRGYTF
DNA: TGTGCCAGCAGTCCAAGTCCCAACCGGGGCTACACCTTC

D: TRBD1
size: .
J: TRBJ2-3
V: TRBV6-4
CDR3: CASSDSQGATDTQYF
DNA: TGTGCCAGCAGTGACTCACAGGGGGCCACAGATACGCAGTATTTT

D: .
size: .
J: TRBJ1-5
V: TRBV19
CDR3: CASRELSNQPQHF
DNA: TGTGCCAGTAGAGAGCTAAGCAATCAGCCCCAGCATTTT

D: .
size: .
J: TRBJ1-2
V: TRBV19
CDR3: CASTKGGTGSGYTF
DNA: TGTGCCAGTACTAAAGGGGGAACAGGGTCCGGCTACACCTTC

D: .
size: few
J: TRBJ1-5
V: TRBV12-3/TRBV12-4
CDR3: CASSYRSNQPQHF
DNA: TGTGCCAGCAGTTACAGGAGCAATCAGCCCCAGCATTTT

D: TRBD1
size: .
J: TRBJ1-1
V: TRBV5-6
CDR3: CASSLDTQGRRAFF
DNA: TGTGCCAGCAGCTTGGATACACAGGGGCGGAGGGCTTTCTTT

D: TRBD2
size: .
J: TRBJ2-7
V: TRBV11-2
CDR3: CASSPRAGGSEQYF
DNA: TGTGCCAGCAGCCCCCGGGCGGGAGGTTCCGAGCAGTACTTC

D: .
size: .
J: TRBJ2-3
V: TRBV9
CDR3: CASSVVVMDTQYF
DNA: TGTGCCAGCAGCGTAGTGGTTATGGATACGCAGTATTTT

D: .
size: few
J: TRBJ1-2
V: TRBV3-1/TRBV3-2
CDR3: CASSQRTDGGYTF
DNA: TGTGCCAGCAGCCAACGGACTGACGGCGGCTACACCTTC

D: .
size: few
J: TRBJ1-6
V: TRBV12-3/TRBV12-4
CDR3: CASRAILYSPLHF
DNA: TGTGCCAGCAGAGCCATCCTATATTCACCCCTCCACTTT

D: .
size: .
J: TRBJ1-1
V: TRBV7-9
CDR3: CASSPQMNTEAFF
DNA: TGTGCCAGCAGCCCACAGATGAACACTGAAGCTTTCTTT

D: TRBD2
size: .
J: TRBJ2-1
V: TRBV7-2
CDR3: CASSLLGLAGNNEQFF
DNA: TGTGCCAGCAGCTTACTCGGCCTAGCGGGGAACAATGAGCAGTTCTTC

D: TRBD2
size: once
J: TRBJ2-1
V: TRBV6-4
CDR3: CASGTSLYNEQFF
DNA: TGTGCCAGCGGGACTAGCCTATACAATGAGCAGTTCTTC

D: TRBD1
size: few
J: TRBJ1-3
V: TRBV19
CDR3: CASSMRGTALSGNTIYF
DNA: TGTGCCAGTAGTATGAGAGGGACAGCGCTCTCTGGAAACACCATATATTTT

D: .
size: .
J: TRBJ2-3
V: TRBV7-2
CDR3: CASSLWGASDTQYF
DNA: TGTGCCAGCAGCTTATGGGGGGCATCGGATACGCAGTATTTT

D: TRBD1
size: few
J: TRBJ1-1
V: TRBV19
CDR3: CASSQGGVGTEAFF
DNA: TGTGCCAGTAGCCAGGGGGGCGTCGGGACTGAAGCTTTCTTT

D: .
size: .
J: TRBJ1-5
V: TRBV5-6
CDR3: CASSLWVGVNQPQHF
DNA: TGTGCCAGCAGCTTGTGGGTAGGGGTTAATCAGCCCCAGCATTTT

D: TRBD1
size: .
J: TRBJ1-3
V: TRBV15
CDR3: CATSRGSTGISGNTIYF
DNA: TGTGCCACCAGCAGGGGCTCGACAGGGATCTCTGGAAACACCATATATTTT

D: .
size: .
J: TRBJ2-7
V: TRBV19
CDR3: CASSPWTQVPYEQYF
DNA: TGTGCCAGTAGTCCGTGGACCCAAGTCCCCTACGAGCAGTACTTC

D: TRBD1
size: .
J: TRBJ2-7
V: TRBV10-3
CDR3: CAIKDGTAGYEQYF
DNA: TGTGCCATCAAGGATGGGACAGCTGGGTACGAGCAGTACTTC

D: .
size: .
J: TRBJ2-3
V: TRBV19
CDR3: CASTRGGLTDTQYF
DNA: TGTGCCAGCACTCGCGGGGGCCTCACAGATACGCAGTATTTT

D: .
size: .
J: TRBJ2-2
V: TRBV5-1
CDR3: CASSSGQNTGELFF
DNA: TGCGCCAGCAGTTCTGGACAGAACACCGGGGAGCTGTTTTTT

D: TRBD1
size: .
J: TRBJ2-7
V: TRBV28
CDR3: CASTGRDRGLLEQYF
DNA: TGTGCCAGCACCGGGCGGGACAGGGGGCTGCTCGAGCAGTACTTC

D: .
size: .
J: TRBJ2-5
V: TRBV2
CDR3: CASKVQGRETQYF
DNA: TGTGCCAGCAAGGTACAGGGCAGGGAGACCCAGTACTTC

D: .
size: .
J: TRBJ1-2
V: TRBV19
CDR3: CASSIPLQGFYGYTF
DNA: TGTGCCAGTAGCATTCCATTACAGGGCTTCTATGGCTACACCTTC

D: .
size: few
J: TRBJ2-2
V: TRBV2
CDR3: CASSEQSGFGTGELFF
DNA: TGTGCCAGCAGTGAACAATCGGGATTCGGCACCGGGGAGCTGTTTTTT

D: .
size: few
J: TRBJ2-1
V: TRBV27
CDR3: CASSTSSDNEQFF
DNA: TGTGCCAGCAGTACCTCTAGCGACAATGAGCAGTTCTTC

D: .
size: .
J: TRBJ2-5
V: TRBV3-1/TRBV3-2
CDR3: CASSQSEGQETQYF
DNA: TGTGCCAGCAGCCAGAGCGAGGGGCAAGAGACCCAGTACTTC

D: .
size: .
J: TRBJ1-6
V: TRBV7-9
CDR3: CASSFQGDNSPLHF
DNA: TGTGCCAGCAGCTTCCAAGGGGATAATTCACCCCTCCACTTT

D: .
size: few
J: TRBJ1-1
V: TRBV6-1
CDR3: CASSEAGQGWNTEAFF
DNA: TGTGCCAGCAGTGAAGCGGGGCAAGGGTGGAACACTGAAGCTTTCTTT

D: TRBD2
size: .
J: TRBJ2-1
V: TRBV7-9
CDR3: CASSLQWGGVNNEQFF
DNA: TGTGCCAGCAGCTTACAATGGGGGGGAGTCAACAATGAGCAGTTCTTC

D: TRBD1
size: .
J: TRBJ2-7
V: TRBV5-4
CDR3: CASKMGQDYEQYF
DNA: TGTGCCAGCAAAATGGGACAGGACTACGAGCAGTACTTC

D: .
size: few
J: TRBJ2-3
V: TRBV4-2
CDR3: CASSLLKNLATTDTQYF
DNA: TGTGCCAGCAGCCTCCTTAAGAACCTAGCGACCACAGATACGCAGTATTTT